This entry lists 9 T cell receptor beta chains sequenced from one sample in a study of blood T cell repertoires in COVID-19. Assay: immunoSEQ multiplex PCR; the TCRdb copy retains only in-frame clones and omits some. The sample includes 250,000 to 300,000 clones, around 90% of them seen just once. The sequenced sample consisted of peripheral blood. Receptors were obtained from a man aged 50 to 59 with acute or convalescent COVID-19.

This chain uses TRBV5-1 with TRBJ1-4; D not resolved. The V end lost 0 bases, the J end lost 0 bases, and 6 bases lay between the germline ends. Germline V gene sequence: CDR1 SGHRS, CDR2 YFSETQ. The CDR3 length is 15 residues. The CDR3 sequence: CASSLGGSTNEKLFF. The CDR3 nucleotides read TGCGCCAGCAGCTTGGGCGGGTCAACTAATGAAAAACTGTTTTTT. The entire variable domain, with the rest obtained from reference TRBV5-1 and TRBJ1-4, is as follows: KAGVTQTPRYLIKTRGQQVTLSCSPISGHRSVSWYQQTPGQGLQFLFEYFSETQRNKGNFPGRFSGRQFSNSRSEMNVSTLELGDSALYLCASSLGGSTNEKLFFGSGTQLSVL.

The chain links TRBV5-1 to TRBJ1-5; 7 bases match TRBD1. CDR3 length equals 14 residues. V trimming: 4 bases; J trimming: 4 bases; junction bases outside the gene matches: 5. The germline CDR1 and CDR2 sequences are SGHRS and YFSETQ. DNA for the CDR3: TGCGCCAGCAGCCCGACAGGGTTGAATCAGCCCCAGCATTTT. Protein: CASSPTGLNQPQHF.

This clone has only one observation. V and J are TRBV5-4 and TRBJ1-3; tentative D call: TRBD1 (5 bases). The CDR3 covers 16 residues. The germline gives CDR1 SGHNT, CDR2 YYREEE (reference sequence). Between the trimmed V and J ends, which lost 4 bases and 0 bases, there was a span of 14 bases. The CDR3: CASSPDRSISGNTIYF. The DNA of the CDR3 is TGTGCCAGCAGCCCTGACAGATCTATCTCTGGAAACACCATATATTTT.

The chain couples TRBV10-1 to TRBJ2-2; D not resolved. The ends were cut back, 6 bases at V and 7 bases at J, with 12 bases in the middle. The germline gives CDR1 WNHNN, CDR2 SYGVQD (reference sequence). CDR3 size: 13 residues. CDR3 nucleotide sequence: TGCGCCAGCAGCAGTGATAGAGGCGGGGAGCTGTTTTTT. It encodes CASSSDRGGELFF.

V gene TRBV5-4 combines with J gene TRBJ2-7; D ambiguous. The CDR3 spans 15 residues. Germline CDR1 is SGHNT and CDR2 is YYREEE (reference sequence). Between the trimmed V and J ends, which lost 2 bases and 0 bases, there was a span of 12 bases. The CDR3 DNA reads as TGTGCCAGCAGCTTTGTCGGGTCAGTCTCCTACGAGCAGTACTTC. This translates into CASSFVGSVSYEQYF.

CDR3 protein: CASSLGTANTEAFF. CDR3 DNA sequence: TGTGCCAGCAGCCTCGGGACAGCGAACACTGAAGCTTTCTTT. This sequence joins TRBV7-9 and TRBJ1-1, with 7 bases that match TRBD1. This CDR3 contains 14 residues. The junction had 4 bases not matched to a gene; V was cut back by 5 bases and J by 1 base. Germline V gives CDR1 SEHNR, CDR2 FQNEAQ (reference sequence).

This clone has a handful of counts. The chain has TRBV19 and TRBJ1-1, with 10 nucleotides matching TRBD1. V lost 2 bases, J lost 1 base, and 1 base stayed unmatched. The CDR3 spans 15 residues. CDR1 and CDR2 (germline): LNHDA, SQIVND (reference sequence). The CDR3 here is CASSIWDRGNTEAFF. In DNA form, the CDR3 reads TGTGCCAGTAGTATATGGGACAGGGGGAACACTGAAGCTTTCTTT.

CDR3 sequence reads: CASSPKEINEQFF. CDR3 in DNA: TGTGCCAGCAGCCCAAAGGAGATCAATGAGCAGTTCTTC. The J gene is TRBJ2-1, the V gene TRBV9, with unresolved D. The V end lost 4 bases, the J end lost 6 bases, and 11 bases lay between the germline ends. This CDR3 has 13 residues. CDR1 and CDR2 from the germline V gene are SGDLS and YYNGEE.

The rearrangement joins TRBV19 to TRBJ2-7, with 9 bases that match TRBD1. In germline, CDR1 is LNHDA, CDR2 SQIVND (reference sequence). J gave up 5 bases and V 4 bases, and 9 bases lay outside the gene matches. The CDR3 has 15 amino acids. The CDR3 reads CASSTAGTGWDEQYF. The CDR3 region has the DNA TGTGCCAGTAGTACGGCCGGGACAGGGTGGGACGAGCAGTACTTC.